Shown below are 5 T cell receptor beta chains from a single sample sequenced in a study of long-term antiretroviral therapy in people with HIV. A v3.0 immunoSEQ assay was performed at survey level. TCRdb's copy holds only in-frame clones and misses some; the assay was immunoSEQ multiplex PCR. Of around 32,000 clones listed, approximately 90% are singletons. The sample was unsorted PBMCs, taken 3.2 years before starting antiretroviral therapy. The receptors originated from a man aged 45-65 years with HIV.

V gene TRBV2 combines with J gene TRBJ1-5, with D unclear. Per the germline V gene, CDR1 is SNHLY and CDR2 is FYNNEI. V was shortened by 7 bases and J by 3 bases, with 16 bases between the two germline ends. The CDR3 length is 15 residues. CDR3 DNA sequence: TGTGCCAGCAAGAGCCGGGAGTTGCTCAATCAGCCCCAGCATTTT. It translates to CASKSRELLNQPQHF.

This rearrangement joins TRBV10-3 to TRBJ2-2; weak D call: TRBD1 (6 bases). The germline V gene encodes CDR1 ENHRY and CDR2 SYGVKD. This CDR3 has 13 residues. V was cut by 5 bases and J by 7 bases, with 11 bases left in between. As DNA, the CDR3 is TGTGCCATCAGTCTGGGGGCAGACGGGGAGCTGTTTTTT. The encoded protein is CAISLGADGELFF.

The V gene is TRBV7-2, the J gene TRBJ1-1, with 10 bases lining up with TRBD1. Germline trimming cut 5 bases from V and 4 bases from J; bases unmatched to any gene: 10. This CDR3 has 16 amino acids. CDR1 and CDR2 from the germline V gene are SGHTA and FQGNSA. The CDR3: CASSPFPTGGGTEAFF. In DNA form, the CDR3 reads TGTGCCAGCAGCCCCTTTCCGACAGGGGGCGGCACTGAAGCTTTCTTT.

The rearrangement uses TRBV29-1 and TRBJ2-6, with TRBD1 matching over 8 bases. The CDR3 covers 15 residues. V trimming: 5 bases; J trimming: 0 bases; junction bases outside the gene matches: 3. Germline CDR1 SQVTM, CDR2 ANQGSEA. The chain's CDR3 is CSVRDRNSGANVLTF. In DNA form, the CDR3 reads TGCAGCGTTAGGGACAGGAACTCTGGGGCCAACGTCCTGACTTTC.

This chain connects TRBV9 to TRBJ2-3; D is tentatively TRBD1 or TRBD2 (6 bases each). The ends were cut back, 5 bases at V and 4 bases at J, with 14 bases in the middle. The CDR3 contains 14 residues. Germline CDR1 is SGDLS and CDR2 is YYNGEE. The CDR3 DNA is TGTGCCAGCAGGGGGGGCCTTTCGTCAGATACGCAGTATTTT. It yields the protein CASRGGLSSDTQYF.